The TCR gamma chain described here comes from a study of γδ T cells in repeated Plasmodium falciparum infection. Study details: Malaria-naive adults were infected with P. falciparum NF54 four times over about 600 days.

In regard to this clone: TCRdb has a much larger clone's protein, which differs at residues 6 and 14 from the translation of this DNA, likely because of a read error; what is shown is the protein translated from the DNA.

Gammadelta T cells were flow-sorted from PBMC into Vgamma9/Vdelta2+ and Vdelta2-negative populations for bulk analysis. TCRdb redid the clone calls on the multiplex PCR reads with CATT. The sample carries around 14,000 gamma-chain clones, around 1.6% recorded once. Germline-derived CDR1 and CDR2 are GITISATS and ISYDGTV (reference sequence). The CDR3 length is 18 residues. V is TRGV9 and J is TRGJP1. TCRdb gives no J gene; it was assigned here by matching the DNA to germline. The sequence came from a pool of human donors (malaria-infected and uninfected, not separated). Sequenced material: gamma-delta T cells from blood. The CDR3 reads CALWEAKTLFSSGRFKIF. The CDR3 coding sequence is TGTGCCTTGTGGGAGGCGAAAACTCTTTTTTCCTCTGGTCGGTTCAAGATATTT.